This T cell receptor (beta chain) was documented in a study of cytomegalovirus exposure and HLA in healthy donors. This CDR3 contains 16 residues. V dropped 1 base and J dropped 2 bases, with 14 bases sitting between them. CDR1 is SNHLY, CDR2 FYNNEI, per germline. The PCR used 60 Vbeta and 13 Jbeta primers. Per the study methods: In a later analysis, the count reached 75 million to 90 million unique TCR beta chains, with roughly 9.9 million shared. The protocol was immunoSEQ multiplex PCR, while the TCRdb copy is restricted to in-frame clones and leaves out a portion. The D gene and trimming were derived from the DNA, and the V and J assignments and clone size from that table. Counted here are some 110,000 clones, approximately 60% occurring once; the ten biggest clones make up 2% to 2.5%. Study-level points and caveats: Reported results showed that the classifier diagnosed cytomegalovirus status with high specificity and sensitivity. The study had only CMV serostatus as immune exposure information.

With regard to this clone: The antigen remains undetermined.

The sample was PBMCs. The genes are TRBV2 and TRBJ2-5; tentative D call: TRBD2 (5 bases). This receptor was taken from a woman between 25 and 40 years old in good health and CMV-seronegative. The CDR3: CASSEGRAEVQETQYF. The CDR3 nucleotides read TGTGCCAGCAGTGAAGGGCGGGCGGAGGTTCAAGAGACCCAGTACTTC.